This TCR beta chain was found in a study of blood T cell repertoires in COVID-19. Study background: Material from acute and convalescent COVID-19 was sourced from the United States, Italy and Spain.

Seattle's cohort entered during active infection and was followed longitudinally. Germline CDR1 SEHNR, CDR2 FQNEAQ (reference sequence). With 4 bases removed from V and 0 bases from J, the gap between germline ends came to 13 bases. The CDR3 has 16 residues. Original analysis: Nucleated cell number was recorded as an estimate derived from reference gene primer amplification. Sequenced by immunoSEQ multiplex PCR; TCRdb stores in-frame clones only, minus some. D and trimming were read from the DNA, whereas the V and J calls and clone size are those reported in that table. The sample shows about 68,000 clones, 80% to 95% of them seen only once.

The receptor was derived from a man in his fifties with COVID-19, enrolled during active disease. This chain links TRBV7-9 with TRBJ1-3; a weak D match, TRBD1 (5 bases). The sample was peripheral blood. In nucleotides, the CDR3 is TGTGCCAGCAGCTCCCCGGGACTTAGCTCTGGAAACACCATATATTTT. Translation gives CASSSPGLSSGNTIYF. The entire variable domain, with the rest obtained from reference TRBV7-9 and TRBJ1-3, is as follows: DTGVSQNPRHKITKRGQNVTFRCDPISEHNRLYWYRQTLGQGPEFLTYFQNEAQLEKSRLLSDRFSAERPKGSFSTLEIQRTEQGDSAMYLCASSSPGLSSGNTIYFGEGSWLTVV.